These 2 T cell receptor beta chains originate from one sample sequenced in a study of T-cell memory formation after mild COVID-19. One entry per CDR3 protein, called by TCRdb with MiXCR from the 5' RACE reads. The sample holds fewer than 60,000 distinct CDR3 sequences, 9.5% to 15% seen once. Sequencing used PBMCs or a T cell subset sorted from them (not recorded which). The source of these receptors is a man younger than 35 who had mild COVID-19 (a few samples of this study predate the infection). Cell type and time point are not known.

This chain links TRBV7-3 with TRBJ1-2; 9 bases are a match to TRBD1. Germline V lookup: CDR1 SGHTA, CDR2 FQGTGA. CDR3 size: 16 residues. The V segment lost 6 bases and the J segment 7 bases; nucleotides outside the gene matches: 15. The CDR3 loop is CASSQGAPGQGFGYTF. CDR3 nucleotide sequence: TGTGCCAGCAGTCAAGGCGCCCCGGGACAGGGCTTTGGCTACACCTTC.

This clonotype has ten or more counts. The rearrangement joins TRBV6-4 to TRBJ2-3; D is uncertain. From germline, CDR1 is MRHNA and CDR2 SNTAGT. Trimming took 4 bases from V and 2 from J, leaving 10 bases between them. The CDR3 has 14 amino acids. The CDR3 region has the DNA TGTGCCAGCAGTGCAGAGACTTTCACAGATACGCAGTATTTT. It yields the protein CASSAETFTDTQYF.